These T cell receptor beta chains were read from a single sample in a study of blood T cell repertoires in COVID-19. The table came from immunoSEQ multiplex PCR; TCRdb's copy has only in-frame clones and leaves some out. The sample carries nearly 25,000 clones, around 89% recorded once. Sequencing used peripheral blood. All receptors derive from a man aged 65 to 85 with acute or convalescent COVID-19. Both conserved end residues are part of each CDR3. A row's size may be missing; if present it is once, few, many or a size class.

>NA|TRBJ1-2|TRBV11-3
CASSLSGQSGYTF
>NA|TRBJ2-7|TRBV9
CASSVVRRILYEQYF
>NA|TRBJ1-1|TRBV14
CANLSRGGGTEAFF
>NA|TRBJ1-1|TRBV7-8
CASSLGHRNTEAFF
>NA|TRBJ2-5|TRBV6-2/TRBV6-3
CASSPNGQATETQYF
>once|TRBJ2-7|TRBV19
CASRGTLSYEQYF
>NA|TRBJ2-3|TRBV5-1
CASSSGLAGTDTQYF
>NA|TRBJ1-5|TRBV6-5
CASSSSGGTVNQPQHF
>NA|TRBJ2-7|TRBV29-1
CSVPESHRGEQYF
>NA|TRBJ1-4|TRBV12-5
CASGATTGQSHEKLFF
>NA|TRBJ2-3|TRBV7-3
CASSLNSEPDTQYF
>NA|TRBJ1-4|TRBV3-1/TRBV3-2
CASSLRGQGASEKLFF